A selection of T cell receptor beta chains follows, all from one sample in a study of cytomegalovirus exposure and HLA in healthy donors. The data were produced by immunoSEQ multiplex PCR, yet TCRdb's version contains in-frame clones alone and is incomplete. The sample carries around 230,000 clones, roughly 82% recorded once. Material for sequencing was PBMCs. These TCRs come from a man aged 40-55 years in good health and CMV-seropositive. Both conserved end residues are part of each CDR3. D genes are given only for firm matches. Clone size is given for some rows only: seen once, a few or many times, or a class if the clone is expanded.

CDR3,DNA,size,V,J,D
CASSFNTAGELFF,TGTGCCAGCAGCTTTAATACGGCCGGGGAGCTGTTTTTT,NA,TRBV7-9,TRBJ2-2,NA
CSVLGEGGVLSSGNTIYF,TGCAGCGTTCTAGGGGAAGGGGGGGTGCTCTCCTCTGGAAACACCATATATTTT,NA,TRBV29-1,TRBJ1-3,NA
CASSSGTSGLHEQFF,TGTGCCAGCAGTTCCGGGACTAGCGGCCTGCATGAGCAGTTCTTC,NA,TRBV7-9,TRBJ2-1,TRBD2
CATLPGTGNTEAFF,TGTGCCACACTACCCGGGACAGGGAACACTGAAGCTTTCTTT,NA,TRBV6-5,TRBJ1-1,TRBD1
CASSSGGSSYEQYF,TGTGCCAGCAGTTCGGGGGGGAGCTCCTACGAGCAGTACTTC,NA,TRBV28,TRBJ2-7,TRBD2
CASSLSSGGPETQYF,TGTGCCAGCAGCTTGTCTTCGGGAGGGCCGGAGACCCAGTACTTC,NA,TRBV5-4,TRBJ2-5,TRBD2
CASSELAGSREQYF,TGTGCCAGCAGCGAACTAGCGGGGTCTCGGGAGCAGTACTTC,NA,TRBV28,TRBJ2-7,TRBD2
CASSTGGVANTGELFF,TGCGCCAGCAGCACAGGCGGGGTTGCGAACACCGGGGAGCTGTTTTTT,NA,TRBV5-1,TRBJ2-2,NA
CASSTFFGQGAHMANEKLFF,TGTGCCAGCAGTACCTTCTTTGGACAGGGGGCGCATATGGCTAATGAAAAACTGTTTTTT,once,TRBV27,TRBJ1-4,TRBD1
CASSVEGTNTDTQYF,TGTGCCAGCAGCGTAGAGGGGACAAACACAGATACGCAGTATTTT,once,TRBV9,TRBJ2-3,NA
CAMQARTGGDGYTF,TGTGCCATGCAGGCCCGGACAGGGGGCGATGGCTACACCTTC,NA,TRBV10-3,TRBJ1-2,TRBD1
CASSLMSRGYNEQFF,TGTGCCAGCAGCTTGATGTCCAGGGGGTACAATGAGCAGTTCTTC,NA,TRBV5-4,TRBJ2-1,TRBD1
CASSRDYLFF,TGTGCCAGTAGTCGGGACTACCTGTTCTTC,NA,TRBV19,TRBJ2-1,TRBD2
CASSREAGEETQYF,TGTGCCAGCAGCCGGGAGGCGGGAGAAGAGACCCAGTACTTC,NA,TRBV5-4,TRBJ2-5,TRBD2
CASTLTGGSDTRYF,TGTGCCAGCACATTGACAGGGGGATCAGATACGCGGTATTTT,NA,TRBV6-1,TRBJ2-3,TRBD1
CATSNRGAFFSGNTIYF,TGTGCCACCAGCAATCGGGGTGCGTTTTTCTCTGGAAACACCATATATTTT,once,TRBV15,TRBJ1-3,NA
CASSLVGLAGVTSTDTQYF,TGTGCCAGCAGCTTAGTTGGACTAGCGGGGGTAACTAGCACAGATACGCAGTATTTT,NA,TRBV7-6,TRBJ2-3,TRBD2
CASASGEGEQFF,TGCGCCAGCGCTAGCGGTGAGGGTGAGCAGTTCTTC,NA,TRBV5-1,TRBJ2-1,TRBD2
CASRIGGYSNQPQHF,TGTGCCAGCCGGATTGGGGGCTATAGCAATCAGCCCCAGCATTTT,NA,TRBV6-5,TRBJ1-5,NA
CASSFGQISYEQYF,TGCGCCAGCAGTTTCGGACAGATATCCTACGAGCAGTACTTC,NA,TRBV4-1,TRBJ2-7,NA
CASSTSPRQAYNEQFF,TGCGCCAGCAGCACCTCTCCGAGACAGGCCTACAATGAGCAGTTCTTC,NA,TRBV4-1,TRBJ2-1,NA
CASSIPEETQYF,TGTGCCAGCAGCATTCCAGAAGAGACCCAGTACTTC,NA,TRBV9,TRBJ2-5,NA
CASSLKRLTYNEQFF,TGTGCCAGCAGCTTAAAGCGACTGACTTACAATGAGCAGTTCTTC,NA,TRBV11-2,TRBJ2-1,NA
CASSLGGRPYEQYF,TGCGCCAGCAGCTTGGGGGGGCGACCCTACGAGCAGTACTTC,NA,TRBV5-1,TRBJ2-7,NA
CASSLAGYGNTIYF,TGTGCCAGCAGCTTAGCAGGGTACGGAAACACCATATATTTT,NA,TRBV11-2,TRBJ1-3,NA
CASSISGTGVEQFF,TGCGCCAGCAGCATCTCCGGGACAGGGGTCGAGCAGTTCTTC,NA,TRBV5-1,TRBJ2-1,TRBD1
CASSLRGTPYNEQFF,TGTGCCAGCAGTCTTCGAGGAACTCCCTACAATGAGCAGTTCTTC,NA,TRBV27,TRBJ2-1,NA
CASSSTSQSYGYTF,TGTGCCAGCAGTTCGACAAGCCAAAGCTATGGCTACACCTTC,NA,TRBV6-6,TRBJ1-2,NA
CASSPPGDFAYNEQFF,TGTGCCAGCAGCCCCCCCGGCGACTTCGCCTACAATGAGCAGTTCTTC,NA,TRBV9,TRBJ2-1,NA
CASSYGATSGNTIYF,TGTGCCAGCAGTTATGGGGCTACCTCTGGAAACACCATATATTTT,NA,TRBV6-6,TRBJ1-3,NA
CASSPVIGANGYTF,TGTGCCAGCAGCCCGGTAATCGGAGCTAATGGCTACACCTTC,once,TRBV5-4,TRBJ1-2,NA
CASSYRSLGAEAFF,TGTGCCAGCAGTTACCGGAGCCTTGGTGCTGAAGCTTTCTTT,NA,TRBV6-4,TRBJ1-1,NA
CASSLVGRPEAFF,TGTGCCAGCAGCTTAGTTGGGCGTCCTGAAGCTTTCTTT,many,TRBV7-9,TRBJ1-1,NA
CASSLGGLTEAFF,TGTGCCAGCAGCTTAGGGGGCCTCACGGAAGCTTTCTTT,NA,TRBV7-9,TRBJ1-1,NA
CASSQVQSNQPQHF,TGCGCCAGCAGCCAAGTACAGAGCAATCAGCCCCAGCATTTT,NA,TRBV4-1,TRBJ1-5,NA
CATSRDAGGFNYGYTF,TGTGCCACCAGCAGAGACGCAGGGGGCTTCAACTATGGCTACACCTTC,NA,TRBV15,TRBJ1-2,TRBD1
CASSLASGSEETQYF,TGTGCCAGCAGCTTAGCTAGCGGGAGTGAGGAGACCCAGTACTTC,NA,TRBV7-3,TRBJ2-5,TRBD2
CASSPRDRVGVGGYTF,TGTGCCAGCAGCCCCCGGGACAGGGTAGGGGTTGGTGGCTACACCTTC,NA,TRBV9,TRBJ1-2,TRBD1
CASSYHRDRATDTQYF,TGTGCCAGCAGTTACCACCGGGACAGGGCAACAGATACGCAGTATTTT,NA,TRBV6-6,TRBJ2-3,TRBD1
CSVDGGMNTEAFF,TGCAGCGTGGATGGAGGGATGAACACTGAAGCTTTCTTT,NA,TRBV29-1,TRBJ1-1,NA